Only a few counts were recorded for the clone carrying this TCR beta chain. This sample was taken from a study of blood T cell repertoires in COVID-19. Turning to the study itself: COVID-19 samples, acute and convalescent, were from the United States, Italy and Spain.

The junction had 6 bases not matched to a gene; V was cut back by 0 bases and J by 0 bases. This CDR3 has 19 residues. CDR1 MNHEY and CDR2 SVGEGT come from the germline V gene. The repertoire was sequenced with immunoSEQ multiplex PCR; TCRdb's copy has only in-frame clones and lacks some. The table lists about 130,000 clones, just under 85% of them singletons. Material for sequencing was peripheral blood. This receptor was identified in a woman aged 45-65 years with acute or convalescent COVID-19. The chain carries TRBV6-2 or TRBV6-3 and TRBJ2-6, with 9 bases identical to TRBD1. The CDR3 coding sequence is TGTGCCAGCAGTTACTCCCTGGGACAGGGAGACTCTGGGGCCAACGTCCTGACTTTC. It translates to CASSYSLGQGDSGANVLTF.